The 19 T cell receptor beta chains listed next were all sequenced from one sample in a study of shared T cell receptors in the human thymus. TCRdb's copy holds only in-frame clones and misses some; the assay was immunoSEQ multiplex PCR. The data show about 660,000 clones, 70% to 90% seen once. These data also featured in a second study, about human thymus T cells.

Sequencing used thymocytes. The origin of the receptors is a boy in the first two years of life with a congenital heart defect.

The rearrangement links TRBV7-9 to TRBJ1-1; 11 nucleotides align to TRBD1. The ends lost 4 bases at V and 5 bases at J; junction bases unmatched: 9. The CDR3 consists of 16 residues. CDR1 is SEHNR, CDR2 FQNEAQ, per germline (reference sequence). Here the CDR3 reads CASSSGGGQGGTEAFF. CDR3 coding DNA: TGTGCCAGCAGCTCTGGTGGGGGACAGGGGGGGACTGAAGCTTTCTTT.

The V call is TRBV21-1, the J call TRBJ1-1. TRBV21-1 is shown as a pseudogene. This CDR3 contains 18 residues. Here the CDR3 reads CASSNWEGRGRGSTEAFF. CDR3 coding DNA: TGTGCCAGCAGCAATTGGGAGGGAAGGGGACGGGGGAGCACTGAAGCTTTCTTT.

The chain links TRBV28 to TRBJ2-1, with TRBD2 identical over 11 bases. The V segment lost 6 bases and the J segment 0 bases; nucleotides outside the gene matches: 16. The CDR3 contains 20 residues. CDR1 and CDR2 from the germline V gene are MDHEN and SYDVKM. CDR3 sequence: CASRQTTSGGSFFSYNEQFF. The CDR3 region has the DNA TGTGCCAGCAGGCAAACAACTAGCGGGGGCTCTTTTTTCTCCTACAATGAGCAGTTCTTC.

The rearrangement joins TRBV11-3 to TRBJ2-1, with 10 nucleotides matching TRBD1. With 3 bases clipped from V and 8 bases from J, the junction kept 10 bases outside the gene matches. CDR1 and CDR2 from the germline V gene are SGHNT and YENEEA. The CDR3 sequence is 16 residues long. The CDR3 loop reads CASSLPRGTGVDEQFF. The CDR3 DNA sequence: TGTGCCAGCAGCTTGCCTAGAGGGACAGGGGTGGATGAGCAGTTCTTC.

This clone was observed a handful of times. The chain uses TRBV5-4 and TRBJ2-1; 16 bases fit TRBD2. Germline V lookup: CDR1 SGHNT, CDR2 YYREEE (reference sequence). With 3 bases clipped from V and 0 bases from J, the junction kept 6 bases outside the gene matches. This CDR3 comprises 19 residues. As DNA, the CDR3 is TGTGCCAGCAGCTCCGGGACTAGCGGGAGGGGGAGCTCCTACAATGAGCAGTTCTTC. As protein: CASSSGTSGRGSSYNEQFF.

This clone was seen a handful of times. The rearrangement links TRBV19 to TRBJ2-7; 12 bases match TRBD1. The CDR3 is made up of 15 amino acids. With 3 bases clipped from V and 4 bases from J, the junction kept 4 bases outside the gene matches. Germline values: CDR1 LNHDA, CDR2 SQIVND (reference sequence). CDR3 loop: CASSMGDRGRYEQYF. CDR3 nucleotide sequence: TGTGCCAGTAGTATGGGGGACAGGGGGCGTTACGAGCAGTACTTC.

The CDR3 DNA reads TGTGCCAGCAGCTTAGTCGGTACAGATACGCAGTATTTT. It translates to CASSLVGTDTQYF. This sequence joins TRBV7-9 and TRBJ2-3; no firm D call. The germline CDR1 and CDR2 sequences are SEHNR and FQNEAQ (reference sequence). This CDR3 contains 13 residues. Trimming took off 1 base at V and 3 bases at J, with 5 bases between the two ends.

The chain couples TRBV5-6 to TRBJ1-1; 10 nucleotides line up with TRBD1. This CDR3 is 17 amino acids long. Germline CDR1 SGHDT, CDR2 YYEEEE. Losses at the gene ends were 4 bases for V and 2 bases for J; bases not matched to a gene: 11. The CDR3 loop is CASSLDRGVVRNTEAFF. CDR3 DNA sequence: TGTGCCAGCAGCCTGGACAGGGGGGTCGTCCGTAACACTGAAGCTTTCTTT.

Here the CDR3 DNA reads TGTGCCAGCAGCGCCAGGGGGAGGCGGAATGAGCAGTTCTTC. Translation: CASSARGRRNEQFF. The V and J genes are TRBV11-2 and TRBJ2-1, with D maybe TRBD1 (7 bases). Trimming stripped 5 bases from V and 7 bases from J, with 15 bases between. Germline V lookup: CDR1 SGHAT, CDR2 FQNNGV. The CDR3 is 14 amino acids.

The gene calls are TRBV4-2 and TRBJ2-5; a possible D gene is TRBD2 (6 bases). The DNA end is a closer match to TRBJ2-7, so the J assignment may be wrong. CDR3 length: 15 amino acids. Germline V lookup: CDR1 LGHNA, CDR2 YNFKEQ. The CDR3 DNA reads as TGTGCCAGCAGCCAACTAGCGCCACCCCCCTACGAGCAGTACTTC. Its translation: CASSQLAPPPYEQYF.

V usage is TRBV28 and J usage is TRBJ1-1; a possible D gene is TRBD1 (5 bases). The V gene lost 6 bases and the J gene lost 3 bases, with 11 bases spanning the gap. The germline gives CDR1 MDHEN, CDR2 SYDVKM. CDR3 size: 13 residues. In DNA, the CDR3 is TGTGCCAGCAGCCCAGGGAGGGACACTGAAGCTTTCTTT. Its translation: CASSPGRDTEAFF.

CDR3 sequence reads: CASSRFRQGASPLNTEAFF. The CDR3 nucleotides are TGTGCCAGTAGCCGCTTTAGACAGGGGGCGTCCCCATTGAACACTGAAGCTTTCTTT. The V gene is TRBV19, the J gene TRBJ1-1; 10 nucleotides match TRBD1. Germline V gene lookup returns CDR1 LNHDA and CDR2 SQIVND (reference sequence). The CDR3 is made up of 19 amino acids. Trimming removed 6 bases from V and 0 bases from J; junction bases left unmatched: 16.

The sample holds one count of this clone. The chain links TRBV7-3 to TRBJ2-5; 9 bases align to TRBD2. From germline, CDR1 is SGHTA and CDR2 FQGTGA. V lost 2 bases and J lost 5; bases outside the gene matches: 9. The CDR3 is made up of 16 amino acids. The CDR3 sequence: CASSLRLAGEGETQYF. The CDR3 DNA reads TGTGCCAGCAGCTTACGATTAGCGGGAGAGGGTGAGACCCAGTACTTC.

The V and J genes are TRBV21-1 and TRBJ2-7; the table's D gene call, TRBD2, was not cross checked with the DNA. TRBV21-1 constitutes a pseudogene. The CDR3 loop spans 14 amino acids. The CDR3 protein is CASMPGLAFYEQYF. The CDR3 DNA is TGTGCCAGCATGCCGGGACTAGCCTTCTACGAGCAGTACTTC.

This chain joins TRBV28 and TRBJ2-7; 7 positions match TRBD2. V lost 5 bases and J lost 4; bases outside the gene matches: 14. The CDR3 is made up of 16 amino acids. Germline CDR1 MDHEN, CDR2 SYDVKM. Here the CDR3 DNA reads TGTGCCAGCAGTCCCGAACCCCCGGGGGGAAGGTACGAGCAGTACTTC. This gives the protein CASSPEPPGGRYEQYF.

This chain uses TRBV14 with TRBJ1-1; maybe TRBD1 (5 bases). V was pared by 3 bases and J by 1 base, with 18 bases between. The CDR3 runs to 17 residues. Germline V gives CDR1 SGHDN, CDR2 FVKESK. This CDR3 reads CASSQGRAGPQNTEAFF. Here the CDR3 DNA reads TGTGCCAGCAGCCAGGGTAGGGCAGGGCCACAGAACACTGAAGCTTTCTTT.

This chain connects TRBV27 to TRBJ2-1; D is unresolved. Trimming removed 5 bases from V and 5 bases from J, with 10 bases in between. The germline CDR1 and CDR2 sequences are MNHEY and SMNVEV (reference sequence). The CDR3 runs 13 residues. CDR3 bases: TGTGCCAGCAGTCCACGGGTAAACAATGAGCAGTTCTTC. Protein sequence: CASSPRVNNEQFF.

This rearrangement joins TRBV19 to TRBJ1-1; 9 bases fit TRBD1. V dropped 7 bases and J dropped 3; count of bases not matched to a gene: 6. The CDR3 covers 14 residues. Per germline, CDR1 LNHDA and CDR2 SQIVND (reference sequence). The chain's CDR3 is CASKLDRGYTEAFF. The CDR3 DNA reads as TGTGCCAGTAAATTGGACAGGGGATACACTGAAGCTTTCTTT.

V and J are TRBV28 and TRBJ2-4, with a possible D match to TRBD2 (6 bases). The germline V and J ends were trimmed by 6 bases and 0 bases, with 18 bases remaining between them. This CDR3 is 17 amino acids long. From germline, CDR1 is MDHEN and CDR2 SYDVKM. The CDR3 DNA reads TGTGCCAGCAGCCGCCTCACTAGCATACTAGCCAAAAACATTCAGTACTTC. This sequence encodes CASSRLTSILAKNIQYF.